This T cell receptor (beta chain) was found in a study of blood T cells in healthy people across ages. CDR1 SGHDN and CDR2 FVKESK come from the germline V gene. V lost 2 bases to trimming and J lost 7 bases; unmatched junction nucleotides: 6. CDR3 length: 15 residues. Study-wide points: Comparison with aged donors showed that long-lived donors had more naive CD4+ cells and higher diversity. Naive T cell percentage strongly correlated with TCR beta diversity.

For this clonotype: Its target is not known.

Alongside a J-beta primer mix, a sample-barcoded 5' primer served in a second PCR lasting about 7 to 12 cycles. TCRdb re-derived calls from the 5' RACE reads in MiXCR, one entry per CDR3 protein. Of 920,000 or so distinct CDR3 sequences listed, 35% to 55% are singletons. The chain recombines TRBV14 with TRBJ2-1, with TRBD2 matching 9 bases. Sequencing was carried out using blood. The origin of this receptor is a woman aged 60-75 years in good health. Here the CDR3 DNA reads TGTGCCAGCAGCCAAAGGGCGGGAGGGGGGAATGAGCAGTTCTTC. Residues: CASSQRAGGGNEQFF. The full variable domain, in which reference TRBV14 and TRBJ2-1 provide the parts outside the CDR3, is EAGVTQFPSHSVIEKGQTVTLRCDPISGHDNLYWYRRVMGKEIKFLLHFVKESKQDESGMPNNRFLAERTGGTYSTLKVQPAELEDSGVYFCASSQRAGGGNEQFFGPGTRLTVL.